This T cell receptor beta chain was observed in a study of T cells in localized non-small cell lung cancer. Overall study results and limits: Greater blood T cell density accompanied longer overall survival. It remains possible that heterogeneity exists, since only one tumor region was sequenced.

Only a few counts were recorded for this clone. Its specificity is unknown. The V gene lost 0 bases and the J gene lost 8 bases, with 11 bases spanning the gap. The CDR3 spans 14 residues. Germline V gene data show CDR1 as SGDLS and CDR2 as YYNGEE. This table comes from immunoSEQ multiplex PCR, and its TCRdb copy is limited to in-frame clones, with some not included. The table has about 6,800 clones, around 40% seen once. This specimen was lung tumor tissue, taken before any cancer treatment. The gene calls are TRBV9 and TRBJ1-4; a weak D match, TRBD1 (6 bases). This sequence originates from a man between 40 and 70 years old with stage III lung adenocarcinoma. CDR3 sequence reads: CASSVELTGEKLFF. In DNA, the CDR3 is TGTGCCAGCAGCGTAGAATTGACAGGCGAAAAACTGTTTTTT. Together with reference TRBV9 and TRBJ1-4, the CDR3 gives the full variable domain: DSGVTQTPKHLITATGQRVTLRCSPRSGDLSVYWYQQSLDQGLQFLIQYYNGEERAKGNILERFSAQQFPDLHSELNLSSLELGDSALYFCASSVELTGEKLFFGSGTQLSVL.